This entry lists 11 T cell receptor beta chains sequenced from one sample in a study of blood T cell repertoires in COVID-19. TCRdb's copy holds only in-frame clones and misses some; the assay was immunoSEQ multiplex PCR. Altogether roughly 400,000 clones are present, approximately 89% being singletons, with the ten largest covering about 0.9%. Sequenced input: PBMCs or T cells enriched from blood (not recorded which). The receptors were sampled from a woman in her thirties or forties who had been exposed to COVID-19.

The V call is TRBV30, the J call TRBJ2-5; a possible D gene is TRBD2 (6 bases). The V gene's germline CDR1 is GTSNPN and CDR2 SVGIG (reference sequence). The V gene lost 8 bases and the J gene lost 5 bases, with 18 bases spanning the gap. This CDR3 spans 13 amino acids. The CDR3 loop is CAGEAGSHETQYF. The CDR3 DNA is TGTGCCGGAGAGGCGGGGAGTCACGAGACCCAGTACTTC.

The gene calls are TRBV5-1 and TRBJ2-7; D gene uncertain. CDR3 length: 14 residues. The V end lost 6 bases, the J end lost 3 bases, and 16 bases lay between the germline ends. Germline V lookup: CDR1 SGHRS, CDR2 YFSETQ. DNA of the CDR3: TGCGCCAGCACCCCGGCAGGCCCGATCTACGAGCAGTACTTC. This gives the protein CASTPAGPIYEQYF.

The rearrangement joins TRBV28 to TRBJ2-3; tentatively, D is TRBD2 (6 bases). CDR3 size: 14 residues. V lost 4 bases and J lost 5, with 13 bases in between. Germline V gene sequence: CDR1 MDHEN, CDR2 SYDVKM. The CDR3 is CASSSPGARDTQYF. CDR3 bases: TGTGCCAGCAGTTCCCCGGGAGCGAGAGATACGCAGTATTTT. Full variable domain (missing parts from reference TRBV28 and TRBJ2-3): DVKVTQSSRYLVKRTGEKVFLECVQDMDHENMFWYRQDPGLGLRLIYFSYDVKMKEKGDIPEGYSVSREKKERFSLILESASTNQTSMYLCASSSPGARDTQYFGPGTRLTVL.

This chain connects TRBV6-2 or TRBV6-3 to TRBJ1-5; D perhaps matches TRBD1 (6 bases). The ends were cut back, 2 bases at V and 6 bases at J, with 11 bases in the middle. The CDR3 extends over 14 amino acids. Per the germline V gene, CDR1 is MNHEY and CDR2 is SVGEGT. DNA of the CDR3: TGTGCCAGCAGTTACGCCGGGGGGGCTCAGCCCCAGCATTTT. Residues: CASSYAGGAQPQHF.

The chain links TRBV15 to TRBJ2-1; D is undetermined. The CDR3 totals 17 residues. The germline V and J ends were trimmed by 3 bases and 1 base, with 16 bases remaining between them. The V gene's germline CDR1 is LNHNV and CDR2 YYDKDF (reference sequence). The CDR3: CATSSLGNFGSYNEQFF. The DNA of the CDR3 is TGTGCCACCAGCAGCCTAGGCAACTTTGGGTCCTACAATGAGCAGTTCTTC.

The genes are TRBV6-6 and TRBJ2-2; 12 bases line up with TRBD2. The CDR3 spans 14 residues. With 10 bases clipped from V and 4 bases from J, the junction kept 4 bases outside the gene matches. Looked up from germline, CDR1 is MNHNY and CDR2 is SVGAGI (reference sequence). Here the CDR3 reads CATAGLAGTGELFF. The CDR3 DNA is TGTGCCACGGCGGGACTAGCGGGCACCGGGGAGCTGTTTTTT.

The rearrangement links TRBV5-1 to TRBJ1-2; weak D call: TRBD1 (6 bases). In germline, CDR1 is SGHRS, CDR2 YFSETQ. The length of the CDR3 is 16 residues. Trimming left V 0 bases short and J 2 bases short, with 14 bases between. This CDR3 is CASSLEPGGQNYGYTF. The CDR3 nucleotides read TGCGCCAGCAGCTTGGAACCCGGGGGGCAGAACTATGGCTACACCTTC. The variable domain in full, with the rest retrieved from reference TRBV5-1 and TRBJ1-2, is KAGVTQTPRYLIKTRGQQVTLSCSPISGHRSVSWYQQTPGQGLQFLFEYFSETQRNKGNFPGRFSGRQFSNSRSEMNVSTLELGDSALYLCASSLEPGGQNYGYTFGSGTRLTVV.

The CDR3 loop is CASSLSRQSIYGYTF. The CDR3 region has the DNA TGTGCCAGCAGCTTGAGCCGACAGAGCATCTATGGCTACACCTTC. The genes are TRBV5-4 and TRBJ1-2; TRBD1 might be the D (5 bases). CDR1 SGHNT and CDR2 YYREEE come from the germline V gene (reference sequence). This CDR3 is 15 amino acids long. Trimming removed 1 base from V and 4 bases from J, with 14 bases in between.

This clone was seen a few times. The chain uses TRBV5-6 and TRBJ2-7; TRBD2 aligns across 13 bases. The germline V gene encodes CDR1 SGHDT and CDR2 YYEEEE. The CDR3 is 15 residues long. V dropped 4 bases and J dropped 5; count of bases not matched to a gene: 6. The CDR3 region has the DNA TGTGCCAGCAGCGTGGGACTAGCGGGAATCCACGAGCAGTACTTC. It specifies CASSVGLAGIHEQYF.

The V gene is TRBV7-9, the J gene TRBJ1-3; perhaps TRBD1 as D (5 bases). Germline CDR1 reads SEHNR; CDR2 reads FQNEAQ (reference sequence). V lost 5 bases and J 1 base, leaving 9 bases between the germline ends. The CDR3 runs 14 residues. The CDR3 here is CASSRGGSGNTIYF. The CDR3 region has the DNA TGTGCCAGCAGCCGCGGGGGATCTGGAAACACCATATATTTT. Complete variable domain (other parts from reference TRBV7-9 and TRBJ1-3): DTGVSQNPRHKITKRGQNVTFRCDPISEHNRLYWYRQTLGQGPEFLTYFQNEAQLEKSRLLSDRFSAERPKGSFSTLEIQRTEQGDSAMYLCASSRGGSGNTIYFGEGSWLTVV.

The chain carries TRBV18 and TRBJ2-5, with 9 bases lining up with TRBD1. Trimming at V came to 5 bases and at J to 1 base, leaving 11 bases not matched to a gene. The CDR3 loop spans 17 amino acids. Germline assignment: CDR1 KGHSH and CDR2 LQKENI. CDR3 region: CASSEKQGATVQETQYF. DNA for the CDR3: TGTGCCAGCTCAGAAAAACAGGGGGCAACCGTCCAAGAGACCCAGTACTTC.